This T cell receptor beta chain came from a study of shared clonotypes between healthy human individuals (dated by TCRdb to 2018 to 2020). About the study as a whole: The cohort comprised a couple of women and a few men aged 18 to 49 years. For each donor, CD4 naive and CD4 memory were each run on three plates, CD8 naive on two plates, and CD8 memory on one plate. To estimate repertoire size and how much clonotypes are shared between individuals, the study performed deep sequencing of blood TCR repertoires from a few healthy adults. To increase sequencing depth and limit assay-specific biases, TCR repertoire library preparation and sequencing were carried out by different laboratories using diverse techniques. Between about 0.8 and 8.9 billion PBMCs per donor were obtained by leukapheresis.

The paper's findings and limits, for the study overall: Clonotypes shared by all four sorted-subset donors showed higher generation probabilities than non-shared clonotypes. Incomplete sequencing was indicated by rarefaction of sorted-subset datasets, despite the large sequencing depth. Sampling was restricted to blood, and TCR repertoires in tissues likely differ from the TCR repertoires found in blood. Naive subsets generally had larger estimated clonotype richness than memory subsets. Based on pairwise subsampling, the degree of clonotype sharing among donors was expected to be affected by sequencing depth. Because the study included only a small number of donors, the genetic and exposure-history diversity represented was limited. Sharing across a handful of donors was observed for around 5% of naive CD4, 3.5% of naive CD8, 2% to 2.5% of memory CD4, and 0.4% of memory CD8 clonotypes.

TCR CDR3 regions were amplified from genomic DNA by multiplex PCR using the deep immunoSEQ assay. Extracted genomic DNA from each cell subset was spread evenly across all wells of several immunoSEQ 96-well plates, with each plate serving as a replicate. For sorted subsets, 200 to 250 ng of genomic DNA, equivalent to roughly 30,000 T cell genomes, went into each replicate PCR. The purified libraries were quantified using a Qubit 3.0 fluorometer, sized with a Bioanalyzer 2100, and then quantified again using the KAPA Library Quantification kit. Every immunoSEQ 96-well plate was sequenced on a dedicated single-read 150-cycle Illumina NextSeq 550 flow cell. Per the authors' processing: Because only junctional sequences without quality scores were contained in the immunoSEQ output, filtering matching that applied to full-length reads could not be performed. To assign V/J genes and CDR3, sequences were annotated using PyIR, a Python wrapper for IgBLAST v1.9, with IMGT germline references. Any read was removed if the V/J assignment was weak (E-value above 1e-6), the CDR3 was missing, or the read contained stop codons, out-of-frame junctions, or ambiguous translated residues. V3J clonotypes were defined by identical inferred V gene, J gene, and CDR3 amino acid sequence. The percentage overlap between two repertoires was calculated by dividing the number of shared unique clonotypes by the size of the smaller repertoire. Repertoire richness was assessed with RTK rarefaction, the Chao1 estimator, and Recon v2.1 estimates of unobserved clonotypes. Generation probabilities for all TCRbeta clonotypes obtained by the gDNA method from a handful of donors were computed using OLGA. TCRdb limited this immuneACCESS table to in-frame rearrangements with V and J called. A share of clones is missing; checked studies link under half to unresolved V genes, and the rest is unexplained. V, J and clone size reflect that table, while D and trimming were determined from the DNA. The sample contains over a million clones, around 98.5% of them found a single time. The biggest ten clones account for 0.36% of the sample.

The donors were healthy, HIV-negative adults with no recently reported acute infections or vaccinations. Only Caucasian adults living in Nashville, Tennessee, USA were represented among the donors. CD4+ T cells were enriched by magnetic negative selection; naive cells were then positively selected on CD45RA, and the negative fraction formed the memory subset. Blood was obtained by leukapheresis, after which PBMCs were separated by Ficoll-Histopaque density gradient centrifugation and cryopreserved in liquid nitrogen vapor phase. Purity and quantity of every magnetically sorted T cell population were checked by analytical flow cytometry. Each sorted fraction had its genomic DNA isolated and then quantified by UV absorbance on a Nanodrop 2000c. About this clone itself: The specificity of this receptor is unknown. Base quality data are lacking; no much larger clone is found one base away.

Spanning cysteine to phenylalanine, the CDR3 consists of 14 amino acids. The sequence is cut down to CDR3 DNA, 42 bases in frame from base 1. Between the V and J ends, shortened by 8 bases and 2 bases respectively, the junction contains 12 bases. The germline V gene (reference sequence) yields LNHNV for CDR1 and YYDKDF for CDR2. The source material was naive CD4+ T cells sorted from blood. Interpreted using the paper, the cell subset or site label stands for: CD45RA+ positively selected. The TCR originated in a man between 25 and 39 years old in good health. In this chain, TRBV15 is recombined with TRBJ1-4; confidence is insufficient to name the D gene. The CDR3: CATRPSLTNEKLFF. The sequenced DNA: TGTGCCACCCGACCCAGCCTGACTAATGAAAAACTGTTTTTT. Extended through the reference TRBV15 and TRBJ1-4 proteins, this CDR3 yields the full variable domain: DAMVIQNPRYQVTQFGKPVTLSCSQTLNHNVMYWYQQKSSQAPKLLFHYYDKDFNNEADTPDNFQSRRPNTSFCFLDIRSPGLGDTAMYLCATRPSLTNEKLFFGSGTQLSVL.